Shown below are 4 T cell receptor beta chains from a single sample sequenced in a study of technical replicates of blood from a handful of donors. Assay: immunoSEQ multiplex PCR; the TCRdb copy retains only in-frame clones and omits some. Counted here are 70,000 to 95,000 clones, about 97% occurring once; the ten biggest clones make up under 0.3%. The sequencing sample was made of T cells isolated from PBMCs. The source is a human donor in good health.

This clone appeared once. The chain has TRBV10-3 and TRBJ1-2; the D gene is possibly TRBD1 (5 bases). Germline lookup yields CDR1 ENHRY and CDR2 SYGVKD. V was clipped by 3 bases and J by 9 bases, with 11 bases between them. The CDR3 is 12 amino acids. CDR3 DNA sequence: TGTGCCATCAGTGAAATCAGGGATCGCTACACCTTC. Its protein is CAISEIRDRYTF.

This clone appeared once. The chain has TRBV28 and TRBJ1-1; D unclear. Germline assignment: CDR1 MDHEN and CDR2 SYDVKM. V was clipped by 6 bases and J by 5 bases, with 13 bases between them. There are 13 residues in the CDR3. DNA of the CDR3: TGTGCCAGCAGGACTTACGGTTCGACTGAAGCTTTCTTT. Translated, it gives CASRTYGSTEAFF.

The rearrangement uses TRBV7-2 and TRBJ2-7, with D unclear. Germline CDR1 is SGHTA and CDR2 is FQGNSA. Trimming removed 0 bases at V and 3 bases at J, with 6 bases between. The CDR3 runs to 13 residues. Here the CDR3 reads CASSLAYSYEQYF. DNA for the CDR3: TGTGCCAGCAGCTTAGCATACAGCTACGAGCAGTACTTC. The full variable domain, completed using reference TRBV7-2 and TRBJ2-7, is GAGVSQSPSNKVTEKGKDVELRCDPISGHTALYWYRQSLGQGLEFLIYFQGNSAPDKSGLPSDRFSAERTGGSVSTLTIQRTQQEDSAVYLCASSLAYSYEQYFGPGTRLTVT.

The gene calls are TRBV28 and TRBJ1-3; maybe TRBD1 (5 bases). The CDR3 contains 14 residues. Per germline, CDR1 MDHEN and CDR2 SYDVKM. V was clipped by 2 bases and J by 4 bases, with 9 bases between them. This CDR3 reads CASSLQGSGNTIYF. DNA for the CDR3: TGTGCCAGCAGTTTACAGGGATCGGGAAACACCATATATTTT.